This T cell receptor (beta chain) was sequenced for a study of cytomegalovirus exposure and HLA in healthy donors. Study context: The 120 or so validation repertoires were produced on the same platform as the 670 or so repertoires of the first cohort. This was reported in a later analysis. Study outcomes and limitations: In vitro checks showed that three CMV-associated chains really do target CMV antigens. The listing of roughly 160 TCR beta chains classed them as cytomegalovirus-associated.

The data were produced by immunoSEQ multiplex PCR, yet TCRdb's version contains in-frame clones alone and is incomplete. This sample has fewer than 200,000 clones, with roughly 91% found just once. In regard to this clone: Its antigen is unidentified.

In germline, CDR1 is MNHEY, CDR2 SVGAGI. V lost 5 bases, J lost 8 bases, and 4 bases stayed unmatched. The CDR3 totals 14 residues. This chain connects TRBV6-5 to TRBJ2-1; TRBD2 matches 12 bases. This clonotype originated in a man between 18 and 35 years old in good health and CMV-seropositive. The sequenced sample consisted of PBMCs. The DNA of the CDR3 is TGTGCCAGCAGTGGGCTAGCGGGAGGGTATGAGCAGTTCTTC. This translates into CASSGLAGGYEQFF.